The 17 T cell receptor beta chains below all came from one sample that was sequenced in a study of beta chain features in type 1 diabetes. Since all of the isolated RNA was reverse transcribed, expressed TCRB transcripts were what got sequenced. Sequencing used immunoSEQ multiplex PCR; TCRdb keeps in-frame clones, though not all of them. This sample has some 150,000 clones, with more than 9.5% found just once. Sequenced input: central memory CD4+ T cells from blood. The receptors shown here come from a man between 18 and 29 years old in good health.

This clone was picked up a small number of times. The CDR3 spells CASSYGHNQPQHF. The CDR3 nucleotides read TGTGCCAGCAGTTATGGGCACAATCAGCCCCAGCATTTT. The chain joins TRBV6-6 to TRBJ1-5; D ambiguous. The germline CDR1 and CDR2 sequences are MNHNY and SVGAGI (reference sequence). This CDR3 region has 13 residues. Deletions cut 3 bases from V and 3 bases from J, with 6 bases between.

This rearrangement joins TRBV25-1 to TRBJ2-2; D is unresolved. V lost 4 bases, J lost 6 bases, and 6 bases lay in between. The germline V gene has CDR1 MGHDK and CDR2 SYGVNS. This CDR3 comprises 12 residues. The DNA of the CDR3 is TGTGCCAGCAGTGTCCCCTCCGGGGAGCTGTTTTTT. Translation: CASSVPSGELFF.

This clone was detected only a few times. The chain has TRBV7-2 and TRBJ2-6; D remains unclear. V was cut by 1 base and J by 1 base, with 8 bases left in between. Germline CDR1 is SGHTA and CDR2 is FQGNSA. The CDR3 extends over 16 amino acids. CDR3 DNA sequence: TGTGCCAGCAGCTTAGGTTCTTTATCTGGGGCCAACGTCCTGACTTTC. It translates to CASSLGSLSGANVLTF. Supplemented by reference TRBV7-2 and TRBJ2-6, the full variable domain reads GAGVSQSPSNKVTEKGKDVELRCDPISGHTALYWYRQSLGQGLEFLIYFQGNSAPDKSGLPSDRFSAERTGGSVSTLTIQRTQQEDSAVYLCASSLGSLSGANVLTFGAGSRLTVL.

The chain uses TRBV4-3 and TRBJ1-1; D is unresolved. Germline values: CDR1 LGHNA, CDR2 YSLEER. CDR3 size: 14 residues. V dropped 0 bases and J dropped 5 bases, with 10 bases sitting between them. CDR3 sequence (DNA): TGCGCCAGCAGCCAAGATTTCTTGGGGACTGAAGCTTTCTTT. Its protein product is CASSQDFLGTEAFF.

This clone was counted between two and nine times. The rearrangement joins TRBV6-1 to TRBJ2-5; no definite D call. Germline V gene data show CDR1 as MNHNS and CDR2 as SASEGT. CDR3 length: 14 amino acids. V dropped 3 bases and J dropped 4 bases, with 12 bases sitting between them. Here the CDR3 DNA reads TGTGCCAGCAGTGACGGTACCGCTATAGAGACCCAGTACTTC. Encoded protein: CASSDGTAIETQYF.

This clone was seen only a few times. The rearrangement joins TRBV30 to TRBJ2-3; D is unclear. This CDR3 has 12 residues. The V gene lost 2 bases and the J gene lost 8 bases, with 11 bases spanning the gap. The germline CDR1 and CDR2 sequences are GTSNPN and SVGIG (reference sequence). CDR3 region: CAWSPWHGTQYF. DNA for the CDR3: TGTGCCTGGAGTCCCTGGCATGGTACGCAGTATTTT.

This clone was found a few times. This chain uses TRBV28 with TRBJ1-2, with D possibly being TRBD1 (5 bases). Germline lookup yields CDR1 MDHEN and CDR2 SYDVKM. The V gene lost 10 bases and the J gene lost 7 bases, with 16 bases spanning the gap. The CDR3 is 12 residues long. The CDR3, as DNA: TGTGCCACCACTTCATCAGGGTTTGGCTACACCTTC. This codes for CATTSSGFGYTF.

The chain recombines TRBV9 with TRBJ1-3; the D gene is possibly TRBD1 (5 bases). Germline values: CDR1 SGDLS, CDR2 YYNGEE. The V end was cut by 2 bases, the J end by 1 base, with 10 bases between. The CDR3 is made up of 15 amino acids. The CDR3 nucleotides are TGTGCCAGCAGCGTGCAAGGGGCGTCTGGAAACACCATATATTTT. Residues: CASSVQGASGNTIYF. Full variable domain (outside the CDR3, taken from reference TRBV9 and TRBJ1-3): DSGVTQTPKHLITATGQRVTLRCSPRSGDLSVYWYQQSLDQGLQFLIQYYNGEERAKGNILERFSAQQFPDLHSELNLSSLELGDSALYFCASSVQGASGNTIYFGEGSWLTVV.

For this clone: At the DNA level, this CDR3 is encoded by other sequences in the same sample as well. This sequence joins TRBV18 and TRBJ2-7, with D unclear. V lost 3 bases to trimming and J lost 3 bases, with 6 bases between them. This CDR3 is 12 amino acids long. Germline-derived CDR1 and CDR2 are KGHSH and LQKENI. The CDR3 nucleotides read TGTGCCAGCTCACCCGGCGGCTACGAGCAGTACTTC. Its protein is CASSPGGYEQYF.

The chain links TRBV7-6 to TRBJ2-3; D not certain. The germline CDR1 and CDR2 sequences are SGHVS and FNYEAQ. The CDR3 totals 15 residues. Trimming pared 5 bases from V and 6 bases from J, leaving 18 bases between. CDR3 in DNA: TGTGCCAGCAGCACCTACTCGACGGGCCCGGATACGCAGTATTTT. Amino acids: CASSTYSTGPDTQYF.

This clone showed up many times. The same CDR3 arises from other DNA sequences in this sample as well. The CDR3: CAISGSSYEQYF. The CDR3 region has the DNA TGTGCCATCAGTGGGAGCTCCTACGAGCAGTACTTC. J is TRBJ2-7 and V is TRBV10-3; no definite D call. V was trimmed by 4 bases and J by 0 bases, leaving 4 bases between them. The V gene's germline CDR1 is ENHRY and CDR2 SYGVKD. This CDR3 comprises 12 residues.

A few counts support this clone. J is TRBJ1-2 and V is TRBV30; 7 positions agree with TRBD1. This CDR3 is built from 12 residues. Germline trimming cut 4 bases from V and 1 base from J; bases unmatched to any gene: 0. Germline assignment: CDR1 GTSNPN and CDR2 SVGIG (reference sequence). CDR3 sequence (DNA): TGTGCCTGGAACAGGGGTAACTATGGCTACACCTTC. Protein product: CAWNRGNYGYTF. The entire variable domain, with the rest obtained from reference TRBV30 and TRBJ1-2, is as follows: SQTIHQWPATLVQPVGSPLSLECTVEGTSNPNLYWYRQAAGRGLQLLFYSVGIGQISSEVPQNLSASRPQDRQFILSSKKLLLSDSGFYLCAWNRGNYGYTFGSGTRLTVV.

This clone was seen more than once but under ten times. The chain carries TRBV11-2 and TRBJ2-5; D is undetermined. Germline CDR1 SGHAT, CDR2 FQNNGV. The CDR3 consists of 14 residues. V was shortened by 5 bases and J by 1 base, with 11 bases between the two germline ends. Here the CDR3 reads CASSKQNTQETQYF. CDR3 nucleotide sequence: TGTGCCAGCAGCAAACAGAACACCCAAGAGACCCAGTACTTC.

The chain has TRBV14 and TRBJ2-7, with D possibly being TRBD1 or TRBD2 (5 bases each). This CDR3 comprises 17 residues. Germline V gene lookup returns CDR1 SGHDN and CDR2 FVKESK. The germline V and J ends were trimmed by 4 bases and 0 bases, with 19 bases remaining between them. The CDR3 reads CASSPSPGTTSSYEQYF. The DNA of the CDR3 is TGTGCCAGCAGCCCTTCCCCCGGGACCACCAGCTCCTACGAGCAGTACTTC.

The chain carries TRBV5-4 and TRBJ2-5, with 9 bases that match TRBD2. The CDR3 runs 14 residues. V shed 4 bases, J shed 4 bases, and the junction held 5 bases outside the gene matches. Germline V gene lookup returns CDR1 SGHNT and CDR2 YYREEE (reference sequence). CDR3 region: CASSGRAGGETQYF. CDR3 DNA: TGTGCCAGCAGCGGCCGAGCGGGGGGAGAGACCCAGTACTTC.

V and J are TRBV7-2 and TRBJ2-5; 10 bases are shared with TRBD2. The V gene end was trimmed by 6 bases and the J gene end by 3 bases; junction bases not matched to a gene: 16. The CDR3 spans 18 residues. CDR1 and CDR2 from the germline V gene are SGHTA and FQGNSA. CDR3 loop: CASRPPPVAGGLKETQYF. CDR3 sequence (DNA): TGTGCCAGCAGACCCCCCCCCGTAGCGGGGGGCCTTAAAGAGACCCAGTACTTC. Full variable domain (missing parts from reference TRBV7-2 and TRBJ2-5): GAGVSQSPSNKVTEKGKDVELRCDPISGHTALYWYRQSLGQGLEFLIYFQGNSAPDKSGLPSDRFSAERTGGSVSTLTIQRTQQEDSAVYLCASRPPPVAGGLKETQYFGPGTRLLVL.

This clone turned up a few times. V is TRBV7-2 and J is TRBJ2-5; D call uncertain. This CDR3 contains 12 residues. V was pared by 6 bases and J by 10 bases, with 15 bases between. Germline assignment: CDR1 SGHTA and CDR2 FQGNSA. The CDR3, as DNA: TGTGCCAGCAGTCCGGTCAGCGAGGTCCAGTACTTC. This codes for CASSPVSEVQYF. Combining the CDR3 with reference TRBV7-2 and TRBJ2-5 gives the whole variable domain GAGVSQSPSNKVTEKGKDVELRCDPISGHTALYWYRQSLGQGLEFLIYFQGNSAPDKSGLPSDRFSAERTGGSVSTLTIQRTQQEDSAVYLCASSPVSEVQYFGPGTRLLVL.